The rows below give T cell receptor beta chains drawn from one sample of a study of early T cells in non-severe SARS-CoV-2 infection. TCRdb reprocessed the 5' RACE reads with MiXCR, giving one entry per CDR3 protein. The table shows about 58,000 distinct CDR3 sequences, with 10% to 15% occurring only once. The source material was whole blood. The receptors come from an adult who was a healthcare worker with PCR-confirmed SARS-CoV-2 infection or an uninfected control (not recorded which). Both conserved end residues are part of each CDR3. The order of the fields is D gene, J gene, V gene, clone size, CDR3 DNA, CDR3 protein. The D gene is left open where the match is weak. Size tells how often a clone was seen (once, few, many) or the class of an expanded clone, and some rows leave it out.

d_call: .
j_call: TRBJ1-2
v_call: TRBV5-1
clone_size: .
cdr3_nt: TGCGCCAGCTGCCCCGACGGCAGATATGGCTACACCTTC
cdr3_aa: CASCPDGRYGYTF

d_call: .
j_call: TRBJ1-5
v_call: TRBV29-1
clone_size: many
cdr3_nt: TGCAGCCCGGGGACCATTAACCAGCCCCAGCATTTT
cdr3_aa: CSPGTINQPQHF

d_call: .
j_call: TRBJ2-5
v_call: TRBV11-2
clone_size: .
cdr3_nt: TGTGCCAGCAGCTTAAGAGGGACCCAGTACTTC
cdr3_aa: CASSLRGTQYF

d_call: TRBD1
j_call: TRBJ1-5
v_call: TRBV12-3/TRBV12-4
clone_size: many
cdr3_nt: TGTGCCAGCAGTTTAACCCGCGACAGGGCCAGCAATCAGCCCCAGCATTTT
cdr3_aa: CASSLTRDRASNQPQHF

d_call: .
j_call: TRBJ2-6
v_call: TRBV11-1
clone_size: few
cdr3_nt: TGTGCCAGCGGCAGGACAGAGTCTGGGGCCAACGTCCTGACTTTC
cdr3_aa: CASGRTESGANVLTF

d_call: .
j_call: TRBJ2-1
v_call: TRBV7-9
clone_size: many
cdr3_nt: TGTGCCAGCAGCCCTATGGTGGTATCCTACAATGAGCAGTTCTTC
cdr3_aa: CASSPMVVSYNEQFF

d_call: .
j_call: TRBJ2-5
v_call: TRBV9
clone_size: .
cdr3_nt: TGTGCCAGCAGCGTAGATCAGGGGCGTGAGACCCAGTACTTC
cdr3_aa: CASSVDQGRETQYF

d_call: .
j_call: TRBJ2-7
v_call: TRBV10-3
clone_size: .
cdr3_nt: TGTGCCATCCATCAGGGATCGGCCTACGAGCAGTACTTC
cdr3_aa: CAIHQGSAYEQYF

d_call: TRBD1
j_call: TRBJ2-7
v_call: TRBV12-3/TRBV12-4
clone_size: .
cdr3_nt: TGTGCCAGCTCCCGGGACAGGTACTACGAGCAGTACTTC
cdr3_aa: CASSRDRYYEQYF

d_call: TRBD2
j_call: TRBJ2-1
v_call: TRBV20-1
clone_size: once
cdr3_nt: TGCAGTGCTAGAGATCGAACTAGCGGGAGTATTCTTCCGGGTGAGCAGTTCTTC
cdr3_aa: CSARDRTSGSILPGEQFF

d_call: .
j_call: TRBJ2-2
v_call: TRBV20-1
clone_size: many
cdr3_nt: TGCAGTGCCACCCCCGGTAGCGGGAACACCGGGGAGCTGTTTTTT
cdr3_aa: CSATPGSGNTGELFF

d_call: TRBD1
j_call: TRBJ2-5
v_call: TRBV19
clone_size: many
cdr3_nt: TGTGCCAGTAGGCGGGGACAGGGAGGCAAAGAGACCCAGTACTTC
cdr3_aa: CASRRGQGGKETQYF

d_call: TRBD1
j_call: TRBJ1-2
v_call: TRBV6-2/TRBV6-3
clone_size: .
cdr3_nt: TGTGCCAGCAGTTTCTCCAGGGGGGCCTATGGCTACACCTTC
cdr3_aa: CASSFSRGAYGYTF

d_call: TRBD1
j_call: TRBJ1-2
v_call: TRBV5-1
clone_size: .
cdr3_nt: TGCGCCAGCAGCTTGGATCAGGGGGCTTCCTTTAACTATGGCTACACCTTC
cdr3_aa: CASSLDQGASFNYGYTF

d_call: TRBD2
j_call: TRBJ2-7
v_call: TRBV19
clone_size: many
cdr3_nt: TGTGCCAGTAGTATCGGCGGGGGGGCCTACGAGCAGTACTTC
cdr3_aa: CASSIGGGAYEQYF

d_call: TRBD1
j_call: TRBJ1-5
v_call: TRBV11-3
clone_size: .
cdr3_nt: TGTGCCAGCAGTCCCGGGACAGGGGGTAGCAATCAGCCCCAGCATTTT
cdr3_aa: CASSPGTGGSNQPQHF